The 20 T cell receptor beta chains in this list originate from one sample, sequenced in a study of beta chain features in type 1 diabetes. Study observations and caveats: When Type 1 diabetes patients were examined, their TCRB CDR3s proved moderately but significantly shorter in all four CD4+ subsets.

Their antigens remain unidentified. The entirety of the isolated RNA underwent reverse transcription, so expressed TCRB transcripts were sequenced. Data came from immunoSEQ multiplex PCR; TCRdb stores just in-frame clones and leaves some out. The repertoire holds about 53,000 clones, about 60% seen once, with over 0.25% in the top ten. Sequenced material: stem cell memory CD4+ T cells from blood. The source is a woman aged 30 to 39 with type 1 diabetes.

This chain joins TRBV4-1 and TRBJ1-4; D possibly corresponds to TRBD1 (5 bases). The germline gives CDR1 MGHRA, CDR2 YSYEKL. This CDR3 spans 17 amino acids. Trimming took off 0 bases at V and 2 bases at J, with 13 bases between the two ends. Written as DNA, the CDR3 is TGCGCCAGCAGCCAAGACAGCAGAGCAGGGACTAATGAAAAACTGTTTTTT. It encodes CASSQDSRAGTNEKLFF.

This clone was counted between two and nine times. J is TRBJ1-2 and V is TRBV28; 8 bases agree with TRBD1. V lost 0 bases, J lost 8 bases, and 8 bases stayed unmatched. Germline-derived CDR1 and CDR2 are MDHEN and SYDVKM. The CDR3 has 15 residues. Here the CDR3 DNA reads TGTGCCAGCAGTTTATGGTCGGACAGGGCCGACGGCTACACCTTC. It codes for CASSLWSDRADGYTF.

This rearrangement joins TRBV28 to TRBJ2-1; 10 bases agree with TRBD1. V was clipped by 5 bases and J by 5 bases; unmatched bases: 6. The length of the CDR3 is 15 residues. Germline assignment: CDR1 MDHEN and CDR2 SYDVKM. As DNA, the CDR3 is TGTGCCAGCAGTCCAGGTGGGACAGGGGACAATGAGCAGTTCTTC. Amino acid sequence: CASSPGGTGDNEQFF. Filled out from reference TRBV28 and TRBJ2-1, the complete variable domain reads DVKVTQSSRYLVKRTGEKVFLECVQDMDHENMFWYRQDPGLGLRLIYFSYDVKMKEKGDIPEGYSVSREKKERFSLILESASTNQTSMYLCASSPGGTGDNEQFFGPGTRLTVL.

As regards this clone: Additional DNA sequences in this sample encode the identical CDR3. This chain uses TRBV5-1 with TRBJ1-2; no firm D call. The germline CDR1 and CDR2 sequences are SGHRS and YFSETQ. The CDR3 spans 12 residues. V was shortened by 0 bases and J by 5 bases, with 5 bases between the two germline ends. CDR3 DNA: TGCGCCAGCAGCTTGGATAGTTATGGCTACACCTTC. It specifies CASSLDSYGYTF.

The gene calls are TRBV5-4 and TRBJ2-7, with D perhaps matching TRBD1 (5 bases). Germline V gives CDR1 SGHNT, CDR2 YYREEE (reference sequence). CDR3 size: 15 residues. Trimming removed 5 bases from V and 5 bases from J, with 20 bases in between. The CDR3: CASRDIRVIADEQYF. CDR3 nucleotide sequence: TGTGCCAGCAGAGACATCAGGGTCATCGCGGACGAGCAGTACTTC. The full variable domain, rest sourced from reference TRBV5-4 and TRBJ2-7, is ETGVTQSPTHLIKTRGQQVTLRCSSQSGHNTVSWYQQALGQGPQFIFQYYREEENGRGNFPPRFSGLQFPNYSSELNVNALELDDSALYLCASRDIRVIADEQYFGPGTRLTVT.

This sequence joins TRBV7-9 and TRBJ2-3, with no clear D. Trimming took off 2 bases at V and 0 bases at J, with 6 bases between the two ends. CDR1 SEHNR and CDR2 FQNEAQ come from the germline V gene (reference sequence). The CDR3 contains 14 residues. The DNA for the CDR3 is TGTGCCAGCAGCTTACAGTTGAGCACAGATACGCAGTATTTT. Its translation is CASSLQLSTDTQYF.

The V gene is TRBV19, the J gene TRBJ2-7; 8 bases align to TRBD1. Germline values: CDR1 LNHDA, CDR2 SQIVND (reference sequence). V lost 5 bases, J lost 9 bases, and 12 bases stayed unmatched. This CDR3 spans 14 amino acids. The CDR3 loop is CASSPLAGGAGQYF. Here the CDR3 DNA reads TGTGCCAGTAGTCCCCTCGCAGGGGGCGCAGGGCAGTACTTC.

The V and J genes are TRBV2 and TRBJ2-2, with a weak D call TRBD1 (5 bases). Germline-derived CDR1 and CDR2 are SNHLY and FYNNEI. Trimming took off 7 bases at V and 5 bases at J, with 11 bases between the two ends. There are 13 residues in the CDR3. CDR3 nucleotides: TGTGCCAGCACCTCCGACAGAACCGGGGAGCTGTTTTTT. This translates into CASTSDRTGELFF.

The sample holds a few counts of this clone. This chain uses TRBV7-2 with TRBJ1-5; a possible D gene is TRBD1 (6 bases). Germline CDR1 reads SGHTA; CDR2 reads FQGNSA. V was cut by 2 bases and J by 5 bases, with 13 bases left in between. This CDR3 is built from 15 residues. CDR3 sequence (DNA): TGTGCCAGCAGCTTACGGGGGGACACCTATCAGCCCCAGCATTTT. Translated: CASSLRGDTYQPQHF. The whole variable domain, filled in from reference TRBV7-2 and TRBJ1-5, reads GAGVSQSPSNKVTEKGKDVELRCDPISGHTALYWYRQSLGQGLEFLIYFQGNSAPDKSGLPSDRFSAERTGGSVSTLTIQRTQQEDSAVYLCASSLRGDTYQPQHFGDGTRLSIL.

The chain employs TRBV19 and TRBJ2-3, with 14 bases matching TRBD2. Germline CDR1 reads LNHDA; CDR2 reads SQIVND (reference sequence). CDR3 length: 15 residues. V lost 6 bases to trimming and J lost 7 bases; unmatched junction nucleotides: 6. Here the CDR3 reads CASSGLAGGWNTQYF. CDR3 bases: TGTGCCAGTAGCGGACTAGCGGGAGGCTGGAATACGCAGTATTTT.

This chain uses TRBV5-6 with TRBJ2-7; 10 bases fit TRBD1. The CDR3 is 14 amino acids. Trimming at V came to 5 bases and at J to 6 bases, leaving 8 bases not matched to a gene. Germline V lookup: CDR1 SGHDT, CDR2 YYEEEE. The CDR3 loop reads CASRRRDRGGEQYF. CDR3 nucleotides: TGTGCCAGCAGGCGCCGGGACAGGGGCGGCGAGCAGTACTTC.

CDR3: CSVGQGKEGGYTF. DNA of the CDR3: TGCAGCGTCGGACAGGGTAAAGAGGGTGGCTACACCTTC. The chain employs TRBV29-1 and TRBJ1-2; 8 bases map to TRBD1. The CDR3 has 13 residues. Germline V gene sequence: CDR1 SQVTM, CDR2 ANQGSEA. V shed 6 bases, J shed 7 bases, and the junction held 10 bases outside the gene matches. Full variable domain (outside the CDR3, taken from reference TRBV29-1 and TRBJ1-2): SAVISQKPSRDICQRGTSLTIQCQVDSQVTMMFWYRQQPGQSLTLIATANQGSEATYESGFVIDKFPISRPNLTFSTLTVSNMSPEDSSIYLCSVGQGKEGGYTFGSGTRLTVV.

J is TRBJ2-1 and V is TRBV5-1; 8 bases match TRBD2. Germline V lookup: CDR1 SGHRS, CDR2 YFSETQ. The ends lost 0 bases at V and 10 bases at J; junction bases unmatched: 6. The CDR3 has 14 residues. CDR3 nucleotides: TGCGCCAGCAGCTTGGTTCCTAGCGGGCCCGAGCAGTTCTTC. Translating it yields CASSLVPSGPEQFF.

The CDR3 nucleotides read TGCGCCAGCAGCAGAGCGGGAGGGCGTAATGAGCAGTTCTTC. As protein: CASSRAGGRNEQFF. The chain uses TRBV5-1 and TRBJ2-1; 10 bases are shared with TRBD2. This CDR3 has 14 residues. The germline V gene has CDR1 SGHRS and CDR2 YFSETQ. Trimming took 4 bases from V and 7 from J; bases not matched to a gene: 5.

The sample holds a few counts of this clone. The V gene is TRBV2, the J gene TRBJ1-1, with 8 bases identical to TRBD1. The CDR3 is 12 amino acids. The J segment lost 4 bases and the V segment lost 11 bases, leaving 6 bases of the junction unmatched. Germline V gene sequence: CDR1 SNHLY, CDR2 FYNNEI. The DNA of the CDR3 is TGTGCCGCATCACAGGGGGGCACTGAAGCTTTCTTT. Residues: CAASQGGTEAFF.

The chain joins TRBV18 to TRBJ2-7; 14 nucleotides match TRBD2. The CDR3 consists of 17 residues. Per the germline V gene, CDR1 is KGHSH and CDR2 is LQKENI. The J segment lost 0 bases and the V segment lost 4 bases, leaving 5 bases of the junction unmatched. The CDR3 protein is CASSLGTSGSTSYEQYF. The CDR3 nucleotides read TGTGCCAGCTCACTAGGGACTAGCGGGAGTACCTCCTACGAGCAGTACTTC.

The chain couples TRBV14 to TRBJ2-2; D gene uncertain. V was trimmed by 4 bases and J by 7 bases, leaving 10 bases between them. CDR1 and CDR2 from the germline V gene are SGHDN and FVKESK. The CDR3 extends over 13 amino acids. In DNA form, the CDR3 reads TGTGCCAGCAGCCCTCTTGAGGTCGGGGAGCTGTTTTTT. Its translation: CASSPLEVGELFF.

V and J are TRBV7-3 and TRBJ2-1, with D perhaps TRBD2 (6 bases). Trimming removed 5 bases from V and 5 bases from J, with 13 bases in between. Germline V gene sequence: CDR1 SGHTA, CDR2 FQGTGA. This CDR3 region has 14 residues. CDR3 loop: CASSRHGGDNEQFF. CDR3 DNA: TGTGCCAGCAGCCGCCACGGAGGGGACAATGAGCAGTTCTTC.

The CDR3 DNA is TGTGCCAGCAGCCACCCGGGCCTCAGAGGGAATCAGCCCCAGCATTTT. Its protein product is CASSHPGLRGNQPQHF. The rearrangement links TRBV28 to TRBJ1-5; no clear D gene. CDR3 length: 16 residues. CDR1 is MDHEN, CDR2 SYDVKM, per germline. V was cut by 6 bases and J by 4 bases, with 19 bases left in between.

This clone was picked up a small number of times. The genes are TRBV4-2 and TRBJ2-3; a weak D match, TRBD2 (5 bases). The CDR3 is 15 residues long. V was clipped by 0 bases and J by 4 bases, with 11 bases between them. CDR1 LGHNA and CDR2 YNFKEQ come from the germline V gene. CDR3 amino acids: CASSQDGERPDTQYF. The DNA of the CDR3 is TGTGCCAGCAGCCAAGATGGGGAGCGTCCAGATACGCAGTATTTT.